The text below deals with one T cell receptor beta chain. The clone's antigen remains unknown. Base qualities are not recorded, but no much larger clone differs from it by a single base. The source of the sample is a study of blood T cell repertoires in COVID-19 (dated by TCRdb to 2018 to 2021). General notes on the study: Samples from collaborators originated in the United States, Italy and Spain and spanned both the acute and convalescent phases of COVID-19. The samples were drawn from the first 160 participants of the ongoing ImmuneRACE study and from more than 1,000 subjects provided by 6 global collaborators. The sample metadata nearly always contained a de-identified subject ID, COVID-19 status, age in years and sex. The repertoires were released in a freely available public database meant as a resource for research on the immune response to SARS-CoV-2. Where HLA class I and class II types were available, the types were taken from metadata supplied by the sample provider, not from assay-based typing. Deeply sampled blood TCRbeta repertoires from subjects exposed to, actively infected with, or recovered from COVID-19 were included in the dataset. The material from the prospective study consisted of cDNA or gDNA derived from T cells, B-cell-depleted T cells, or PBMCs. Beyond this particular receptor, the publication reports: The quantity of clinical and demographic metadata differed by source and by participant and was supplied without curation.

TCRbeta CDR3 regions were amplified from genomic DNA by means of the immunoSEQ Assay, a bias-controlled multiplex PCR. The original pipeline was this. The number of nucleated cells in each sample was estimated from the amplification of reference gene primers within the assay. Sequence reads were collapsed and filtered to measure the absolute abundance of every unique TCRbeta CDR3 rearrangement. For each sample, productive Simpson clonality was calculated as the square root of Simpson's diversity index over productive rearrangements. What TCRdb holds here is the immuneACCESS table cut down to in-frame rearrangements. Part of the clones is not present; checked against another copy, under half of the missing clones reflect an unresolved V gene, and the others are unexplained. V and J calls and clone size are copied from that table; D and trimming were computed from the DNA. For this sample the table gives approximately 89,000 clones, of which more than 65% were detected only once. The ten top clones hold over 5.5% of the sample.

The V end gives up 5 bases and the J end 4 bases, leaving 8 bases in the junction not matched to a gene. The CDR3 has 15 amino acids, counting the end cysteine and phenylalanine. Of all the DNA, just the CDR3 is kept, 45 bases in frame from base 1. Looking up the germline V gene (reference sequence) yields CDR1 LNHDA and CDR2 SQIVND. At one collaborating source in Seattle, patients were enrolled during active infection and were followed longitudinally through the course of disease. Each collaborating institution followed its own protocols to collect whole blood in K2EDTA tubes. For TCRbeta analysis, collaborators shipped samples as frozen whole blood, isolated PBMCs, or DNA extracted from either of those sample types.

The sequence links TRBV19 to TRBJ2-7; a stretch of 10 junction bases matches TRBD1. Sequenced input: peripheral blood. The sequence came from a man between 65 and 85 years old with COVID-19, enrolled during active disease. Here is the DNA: TGTGCCAGTAGTGCACCCCGGACAGGGGGTTACGAGCAGTACTTC. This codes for CASSAPRTGGYEQYF. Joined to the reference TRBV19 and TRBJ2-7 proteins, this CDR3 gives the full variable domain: DGGITQSPKYLFRKEGQNVTLSCEQNLNHDAMYWYRQDPGQGLRLIYYSQIVNDFQKGDIAEGYSVSREKKESFPLTVTSAQKNPTAFYLCASSAPRTGGYEQYFGPGTRLTVT.